This TCR beta chain was recorded in a study of technical replicates of blood from a few donors. CDR1 MNHNY and CDR2 SVGAGI come from the germline V gene (reference sequence). This CDR3 comprises 16 residues. The trim removed 8 bases at V and 6 bases at J, leaving 10 bases unmatched. Libraries were prepared by immunoSEQ multiplex PCR; TCRdb keeps only in-frame clonotypes and omits some of them. Here the sample spans tens of thousands of clones, approximately 86% being singletons. The rearrangement links TRBV6-6 to TRBJ2-2, with 12 bases that match TRBD1. This receptor was obtained from a human donor in good health. Some clones in this sample may be carry-over from other donors' samples. Source material: PBMCs. The CDR3 DNA is TGTGCCAGCGGTCCGGGACAGGGGGCTGGGGCCGGGGAGCTGTTTTTT. Translated: CASGPGQGAGAGELFF.